Below, 8 T cell receptor beta chains from the same sample are listed, as sequenced in a study of type 1 and type 2 diabetes patients. Genomic DNA was the PCR template. Amplification of the beta chain CDR3 used 30 forward and 13 reverse multiplex primers. TCRdb recomputed calls from the multiplex PCR reads with MiXCR, one row per CDR3 protein. The data show a few hundred thousand distinct CDR3 sequences, around 47% seen once. The sequencing input was peripheral blood mononuclear cells (PBMCs). The receptor source for this set is a man between 18 and 29 years old with type 2 diabetes.

The chain recombines TRBV7-8 with TRBJ2-7, with 11 bases identical to TRBD2. From germline, CDR1 is SGHVS and CDR2 FQNEAQ. With 2 bases clipped from V and 4 bases from J, the junction kept 10 bases outside the gene matches. CDR3 length equals 17 residues. The CDR3 sequence: CASSLSAGTSGDYEQYF. CDR3 in DNA: TGTGCCAGCAGCTTATCCGCGGGGACTAGCGGTGATTACGAGCAGTACTTC.

This chain links TRBV10-3 with TRBJ1-1; 8 bases match TRBD1. Germline trimming cut 8 bases from V and 10 bases from J; bases unmatched to any gene: 12. Germline lookup yields CDR1 ENHRY and CDR2 SYGVKD. The CDR3 has 13 residues. In nucleotides, the CDR3 is TGTGCCATCGGAGGACAGGGTTTTCAAGGAGCTTTCTTT. Its translation is CAIGGQGFQGAFF.

The chain has TRBV19 and TRBJ1-1; D is ambiguous. This CDR3 has 13 amino acids. V lost 5 bases to trimming and J lost 3 bases, with 10 bases between them. Germline CDR1 reads LNHDA; CDR2 reads SQIVND (reference sequence). In DNA form, the CDR3 reads TGTGCCAGTAGTGTTACGGAGGACACTGAAGCTTTCTTT. Its protein is CASSVTEDTEAFF.

V gene TRBV6-4 combines with J gene TRBJ2-7; TRBD2 might be the D (5 bases). V was shortened by 8 bases and J by 6 bases, with 23 bases between the two germline ends. CDR1 and CDR2 from the germline V gene are MRHNA and SNTAGT. CDR3 length equals 15 residues. In DNA, the CDR3 is TGTGCCAGCCGCCCTCCCGGGGTTTCAGAGGGCGAGCAGTACTTC. This codes for CASRPPGVSEGEQYF.

The chain carries TRBV6-6 and TRBJ1-1; D is ambiguous. V was trimmed by 5 bases and J by 4 bases, leaving 20 bases between them. Germline CDR1 and CDR2: MNHNY and SVGAGI (reference sequence). This CDR3 comprises 16 residues. The CDR3 region is CASSPPVAWAVTEAFF. In DNA, the CDR3 is TGTGCCAGCAGTCCCCCGGTAGCGTGGGCTGTCACTGAAGCTTTCTTT.

This clonotype appeared a single time. This rearrangement joins TRBV2 to TRBJ2-5; 12 positions match TRBD2. Trimming took 5 bases from V and 4 from J; bases not matched to a gene: 14. Germline V lookup: CDR1 SNHLY, CDR2 FYNNEI. The CDR3 runs to 18 residues. Here the CDR3 DNA reads TGTGCCAGCAGTTACCCACTAGCGGGGGGATCACTAGGAGAGACCCAGTACTTC. This translates into CASSYPLAGGSLGETQYF.

The chain carries TRBV7-6 and TRBJ2-7; D is uncertain. The CDR3 loop spans 14 amino acids. V was clipped by 5 bases and J by 3 bases, with 14 bases between them. CDR1 and CDR2 from the germline V gene are SGHVS and FNYEAQ. The CDR3 region is CASSVEPLNYEQYF. CDR3 in DNA: TGTGCCAGCAGCGTAGAACCGTTAAACTACGAGCAGTACTTC.

This clonotype was recorded a few times. V usage is TRBV27 and J usage is TRBJ2-2, with TRBD1 matching over 12 bases. Germline CDR1 and CDR2: MNHEY and SMNVEV (reference sequence). The ends lost 7 bases at V and 4 bases at J; junction bases unmatched: 4. The CDR3 loop spans 15 amino acids. The CDR3 nucleotides are TGTGCCAGCACTGGGACAGGGGGCTCCACCGGGGAGCTGTTTTTT. Amino acid sequence: CASTGTGGSTGELFF.